The 23 T cell receptor beta chains in this list originate from one sample, sequenced in a study of control samples from healthy donors and cancer patients. Produced via immunoSEQ multiplex PCR; TCRdb's table is partial and in-frame only. Of some 79,000 clones listed, 80% to 95% are singletons. Material: PBMCs. These receptor sequences come from a woman between 35 and 50 years old with lung cancer.

V usage is TRBV4-1 and J usage is TRBJ2-3; D possibly corresponds to TRBD1 (6 bases). The V gene lost 1 base and the J gene lost 6 bases, with 17 bases spanning the gap. The CDR3 runs to 16 residues. Germline V gives CDR1 MGHRA, CDR2 YSYEKL. The CDR3 DNA reads as TGCGCCAGCAGCCAAGTAGGTGGACAGCCGAGGGATACGCAGTATTTT. Protein: CASSQVGGQPRDTQYF.

The chain uses TRBV5-1 and TRBJ1-1; D call uncertain. Trimming cost V 0 bases and J 4 bases, with 13 bases left between them. Per the germline V gene, CDR1 is SGHRS and CDR2 is YFSETQ. This CDR3 region has 15 residues. In nucleotides, the CDR3 is TGCGCCAGCAGCTTGGAGGCCTCTAAGAGCACTGAAGCTTTCTTT. This gives the protein CASSLEASKSTEAFF.

The CDR3 DNA sequence: TGTGCCAGCAGCTTAAGCGGCGGGGATCAGCCCCAGCATTTT. Its translation: CASSLSGGDQPQHF. The rearrangement joins TRBV7-3 to TRBJ1-5; D call uncertain. The germline V gene has CDR1 SGHTA and CDR2 FQGTGA. V dropped 1 base and J dropped 5 bases, with 9 bases sitting between them. The CDR3 runs 14 residues.

The rearrangement links TRBV29-1 to TRBJ2-7, with D maybe TRBD2 (6 bases). This CDR3 is 14 amino acids long. The germline V gene encodes CDR1 SQVTM and CDR2 ANQGSEA. Trimming removed 4 bases from V and 9 bases from J, with 22 bases in between. The DNA for the CDR3 is TGCAGCGTTGGGAGGGAAGGGCCGCCCAATGTGCAGTACTTC. Residues: CSVGREGPPNVQYF.

V and J are TRBV30 and TRBJ1-2; no clear D gene. V was cut by 0 bases and J by 7 bases, with 18 bases left in between. Germline V gene data show CDR1 as GTSNPN and CDR2 as SVGIG (reference sequence). The CDR3 spans 15 residues. CDR3 sequence reads: CAWSVRRGGSIGYTF. DNA of the CDR3: TGTGCCTGGAGTGTACGACGGGGTGGGTCTATTGGCTACACCTTC. Full variable domain (rest looked up from reference TRBV30 and TRBJ1-2): SQTIHQWPATLVQPVGSPLSLECTVEGTSNPNLYWYRQAAGRGLQLLFYSVGIGQISSEVPQNLSASRPQDRQFILSSKKLLLSDSGFYLCAWSVRRGGSIGYTFGSGTRLTVV.

This chain joins TRBV28 and TRBJ2-7, with D perhaps TRBD1 or TRBD2 (5 bases each). Germline assignment: CDR1 MDHEN and CDR2 SYDVKM. This CDR3 spans 14 amino acids. V dropped 3 bases and J dropped 2 bases, with 11 bases sitting between them. CDR3 amino acids: CASSFLGVTYEQYF. The CDR3, as DNA: TGTGCCAGCAGTTTTCTGGGGGTGACCTACGAGCAGTACTTC.

V usage is TRBV11-2 and J usage is TRBJ2-1, with D unresolved. This CDR3 has 11 residues. CDR1 and CDR2 from the germline V gene are SGHAT and FQNNGV. Trimming left V 5 bases short and J 8 bases short, with 7 bases between. The chain's CDR3 is CASSPRDEQFF. The CDR3, as DNA: TGTGCCAGCAGCCCAAGGGATGAGCAGTTCTTC. Full variable domain (outside the CDR3, taken from reference TRBV11-2 and TRBJ2-1): EAGVAQSPRYKIIEKRQSVAFWCNPISGHATLYWYQQILGQGPKLLIQFQNNGVVDDSQLPKDRFSAERLKGVDSTLKIQPAKLEDSAVYLCASSPRDEQFFGPGTRLTVL.

The J gene is TRBJ1-3, the V gene TRBV5-1; D is uncertain. CDR3 length: 15 residues. The V gene's germline CDR1 is SGHRS and CDR2 YFSETQ. With 0 bases removed from V and 2 bases from J, the gap between germline ends came to 9 bases. The CDR3 is CASSLEAATGNTIYF. CDR3 DNA: TGCGCCAGCAGCTTGGAGGCGGCAACTGGAAACACCATATATTTT.

This clone was observed a handful of times. V usage is TRBV19 and J usage is TRBJ1-2; 7 positions match TRBD1. V lost 5 bases to trimming and J lost 6 bases; unmatched junction nucleotides: 9. The germline CDR1 and CDR2 sequences are LNHDA and SQIVND (reference sequence). The CDR3 has 14 residues. The CDR3 spells CASSSGYDRDGYTF. The CDR3 DNA follows: TGTGCCAGTAGTTCGGGATACGACAGGGATGGCTACACCTTC.

The chain combines TRBV27 with TRBJ2-7, with D perhaps matching TRBD2 (6 bases). Germline CDR1 is MNHEY and CDR2 is SMNVEV (reference sequence). This CDR3 spans 14 amino acids. V dropped 3 bases and J dropped 2 bases, with 11 bases sitting between them. The CDR3 loop is CASSFSGGAYEQYF. In nucleotides, the CDR3 is TGTGCCAGCAGTTTCAGCGGAGGGGCCTACGAGCAGTACTTC.

J is TRBJ2-5 and V is TRBV5-4; the match to TRBD2 covers 10 bases. The CDR3 spans 14 residues. CDR1 and CDR2 from the germline V gene are SGHNT and YYREEE (reference sequence). The junction had 8 bases not matched to a gene; V was cut back by 7 bases and J by 5 bases. The CDR3 here is CASCASGGMETQYF. The CDR3 DNA reads as TGTGCCAGCTGCGCTAGCGGGGGTATGGAGACCCAGTACTTC.

The chain carries TRBV29-1 and TRBJ1-2, with D possibly TRBD1 on 6 matching bases. The CDR3 is 12 amino acids. V lost 6 bases and J lost 7, with 15 bases in between. CDR1 is SQVTM and CDR2 is ANQGSEA in the germline V gene. Here the CDR3 reads CSVTKGGVGYTF. CDR3 in DNA: TGCAGCGTGACGAAGGGGGGGGTTGGCTACACCTTC.

The chain has TRBV18 and TRBJ2-7; no definite D call. Germline CDR1 KGHSH, CDR2 LQKENI. This CDR3 region has 13 residues. V was pared by 4 bases and J by 4 bases, with 11 bases between. The DNA for the CDR3 is TGTGCCAGCTCACGGGCCGGTGCTTACGAGCAGTACTTC. Encoded protein: CASSRAGAYEQYF.

Regarding this clone: In the same sample, other DNA sequences code for this CDR3. V is TRBV12-3 or TRBV12-4 and J is TRBJ1-1; D is unclear. V lost 6 bases, J lost 3 bases, and 8 bases lay in between. The CDR3 has 12 residues. The CDR3 bases are TGTGCCAGCAGCGACCGGGACACTGAAGCTTTCTTT. Translated: CASSDRDTEAFF.

The chain recombines TRBV29-1 with TRBJ2-3, with TRBD1 matching over 7 bases. The germline V gene encodes CDR1 SQVTM and CDR2 ANQGSEA. Trimming cost V 7 bases and J 0 bases; bases outside gene matches: 4. The CDR3 sequence is 13 residues long. CDR3 amino acids: CSGGQISTDTQYF. CDR3 sequence (DNA): TGCAGCGGGGGACAGATTAGCACAGATACGCAGTATTTT.

The rearrangement uses TRBV15 and TRBJ1-4; 7 nucleotides line up with TRBD1. J gave up 7 bases and V 3 bases, and 11 bases lay outside the gene matches. Germline CDR1 reads LNHNV; CDR2 reads YYDKDF (reference sequence). The CDR3 length is 16 residues. Here the CDR3 DNA reads TGTGCCACCAGCAGCAAAGGGACAGCCCATCGTGAAAAACTGTTTTTT. Protein product: CATSSKGTAHREKLFF.

The chain has TRBV5-1 and TRBJ2-5, with 11 bases that match TRBD2. Germline CDR1 and CDR2: SGHRS and YFSETQ. Trimming took 4 bases from V and 5 from J; bases not matched to a gene: 16. The CDR3 consists of 18 residues. CDR3 nucleotides: TGCGCCAGCAGCCTGGGGATGACTAGCGGGGCTCGGCGGGAGACCCAGTACTTC. Protein product: CASSLGMTSGARRETQYF.

The V gene is TRBV7-9, the J gene TRBJ2-7, with D tentatively TRBD1 (5 bases). Germline assignment: CDR1 SEHNR and CDR2 FQNEAQ (reference sequence). The V gene lost 2 bases and the J gene lost 4 bases, with 12 bases spanning the gap. The CDR3 has 14 residues. The CDR3 DNA reads as TGTGCCAGCAGCTTACTCAGGGAAGGATACGAGCAGTACTTC. This translates into CASSLLREGYEQYF.

V gene TRBV19 combines with J gene TRBJ1-2; D is uncertain. In germline, CDR1 is LNHDA, CDR2 SQIVND (reference sequence). This CDR3 is built from 15 residues. Trimming removed 9 bases from V and 5 bases from J, with 22 bases in between. DNA for the CDR3: TGTGCCAGCTGCCCACGTACCGATTTCGAATATGGCTACACCTTC. Its protein product is CASCPRTDFEYGYTF.

This clone has just one count. The J gene is TRBJ1-6, the V gene TRBV11-3, with D perhaps matching TRBD1 (6 bases). CDR1 and CDR2 from the germline V gene are SGHNT and YENEEA. The ends were cut back, 5 bases at V and 7 bases at J, with 9 bases in the middle. CDR3 length: 13 amino acids. CDR3 in amino acids: CASSLGQNSPLHF. The CDR3 DNA is TGTGCCAGCAGCCTCGGACAGAATTCACCCCTCCACTTT.

This rearrangement joins TRBV7-6 to TRBJ2-7; 7 nucleotides align to TRBD1. The V and J ends lost 4 bases and 2 bases, in that order; junction bases with no gene match: 8. Per germline, CDR1 SGHVS and CDR2 FNYEAQ. The CDR3 has 15 amino acids. CDR3 sequence (DNA): TGTGCCAGCAGCTCCAGCACCGGGACAGCCTACGAGCAGTACTTC. Protein product: CASSSSTGTAYEQYF.

V is TRBV4-1 and J is TRBJ1-1, with TRBD1 matching 7 bases. Unmatched junction bases numbered 6, after V lost 2 bases and J lost 3 bases. The CDR3 covers 15 residues. Germline V CDR1 and CDR2: MGHRA, YSYEKL. CDR3 protein: CASSQIDRAYTEAFF. In DNA form, the CDR3 reads TGCGCCAGCAGCCAAATAGACAGGGCGTACACTGAAGCTTTCTTT.

The count of this clone is one. The CDR3: CASSVRDGNSYNSPLHF. Written as DNA, the CDR3 is TGCGCCAGCAGCGTACGGGACGGCAACTCCTATAATTCACCCCTCCACTTT. J is TRBJ1-6 and V is TRBV5-1, with D possibly TRBD1 on 5 matching bases. Germline V gene lookup returns CDR1 SGHRS and CDR2 YFSETQ. The CDR3 runs 17 residues. Trimming took 4 bases from V and 0 from J, leaving 14 bases between them. Supplemented by reference TRBV5-1 and TRBJ1-6, the full variable domain reads KAGVTQTPRYLIKTRGQQVTLSCSPISGHRSVSWYQQTPGQGLQFLFEYFSETQRNKGNFPGRFSGRQFSNSRSEMNVSTLELGDSALYLCASSVRDGNSYNSPLHFGNGTRLTVT.